What follows are 20 T cell receptor beta chains derived from one specimen sequenced in a study of CD8+CD57+ T cells in acquired aplastic anemia. The study, taken as a whole, reports: Measurement in patients showed lower diversity in CD8+CD57+ cells than in total CD4+ and CD8+ pools.

For sequencing, patients were chosen who had shown expansion of CD8+CD57+ cells by flow cytometry. These receptors' targets are unknown. TCR beta VDJ and CDR3 profiling used genomic DNA as template. Via MiXCR, TCRdb re-called the reads, giving one row per CDR3 protein. The sample yields about 20,000 distinct CDR3 sequences, 40% seen once. What was sequenced was CD8+CD57+ T cells sorted from PBMCs. Subset: bead-enriched CD8+CD57+ effector memory T cells from SAA patients. The receptors here all came from a human donor with aplastic anemia.

The chain joins TRBV7-6 to TRBJ2-1, with D perhaps matching TRBD1 (6 bases). The CDR3 has 16 residues. Germline V gene data show CDR1 as SGHVS and CDR2 as FNYEAQ. The V gene lost 6 bases and the J gene lost 8 bases, with 23 bases spanning the gap. CDR3 loop: CASRPLTGPRVDEQFF. CDR3 in DNA: TGTGCCAGCAGACCCCTGACAGGCCCCCGTGTCGATGAGCAGTTCTTC.

The genes are TRBV19 and TRBJ1-1; the D is unclear. The length of the CDR3 is 15 residues. The germline V gene has CDR1 LNHDA and CDR2 SQIVND (reference sequence). V was clipped by 3 bases and J by 3 bases, with 14 bases between them. The CDR3 coding sequence is TGTGCCAGTAGTATGGCAGCCGCGGGAGACACTGAAGCTTTCTTT. Protein sequence: CASSMAAAGDTEAFF.

The J gene is TRBJ2-3, the V gene TRBV5-1; D is unclear. The last part of the DNA fits TRBJ1-5 better; the J call may be wrong. The CDR3 runs to 14 residues. Germline V gives CDR1 SGHRS, CDR2 YFSETQ. This CDR3 reads CASSLGTSTDTQHF. CDR3 DNA sequence: TGCGCCAGCAGCTTGGGGACTAGCACAGATACGCAGCATTTT.

This clonotype was picked up many times. This rearrangement joins TRBV6-2 or TRBV6-3 to TRBJ2-1; a weak D match, TRBD2 (6 bases). The germline V gene encodes CDR1 MNHEY and CDR2 SVGEGT. Trimming took 6 bases from V and 7 from J, leaving 19 bases between them. The CDR3 runs 15 residues. CDR3 DNA: TGTGCCAGCAGCCCCCCGGGGCGGGATGTGAATGAGCAGTTCTTC. The encoded protein is CASSPPGRDVNEQFF.

This clonotype turned up a few times. This chain joins TRBV10-3 and TRBJ2-1; D is undetermined. The CDR3 contains 13 residues. CDR1 and CDR2 from the germline V gene are ENHRY and SYGVKD. The V end lost 8 bases, the J end lost 8 bases, and 16 bases lay between the germline ends. CDR3 in DNA: TGTGCCATCTCCGTAACCCAGTTTGATGAGCAGTTCTTC. This sequence encodes CAISVTQFDEQFF.

The chain links TRBV7-9 to TRBJ1-3; D perhaps matches TRBD1 (5 bases). CDR1 SEHNR and CDR2 FQNEAQ come from the germline V gene (reference sequence). Trimming took off 4 bases at V and 8 bases at J, with 9 bases between the two ends. This CDR3 region has 12 residues. The CDR3 reads CASSSPGDTIYF. CDR3 nucleotides: TGTGCCAGCAGCTCACCGGGGGACACCATATATTTT.

This clonotype was observed a few times. V is TRBV20-1 and J is TRBJ1-1, with 8 bases aligning to TRBD1. Trimming removed 3 bases from V and 4 bases from J; junction bases left unmatched: 7. Looked up from germline, CDR1 is DFQATT and CDR2 is SNEGSKA (reference sequence). The CDR3 extends over 14 amino acids. The CDR3: CSASSGTGGTEAFF. CDR3 DNA: TGCAGTGCTAGCAGCGGGACAGGCGGCACTGAAGCTTTCTTT.

J is TRBJ2-7 and V is TRBV6-6; D is perhaps TRBD1 (6 bases). The V end was cut by 2 bases, the J end by 0 bases, with 20 bases between. Germline assignment: CDR1 MNHNY and CDR2 SVGAGI (reference sequence). CDR3 size: 18 residues. As DNA, the CDR3 is TGTGCCAGCAGTTACCCGATGCATGTGGGGGCAAACTCCTACGAGCAGTACTTC. Protein: CASSYPMHVGANSYEQYF.

V and J are TRBV3-1 and TRBJ2-2, with TRBD2 matching over 15 bases. The V segment lost 2 bases and the J segment 4 bases; nucleotides outside the gene matches: 5. Germline loops: CDR1 LGHDT, CDR2 YNNKEL (reference sequence). This CDR3 has 18 residues. CDR3 region: CASSQRSGLAGGTGELFF. CDR3 nucleotide sequence: TGTGCCAGCAGCCAACGATCGGGACTAGCGGGGGGCACCGGGGAGCTGTTTTTT. Based on the CDR3 plus reference TRBV3-1 and TRBJ2-2, the full variable domain is DTAVSQTPKYLVTQMGNDKSIKCEQNLGHDTMYWYKQDSKKFLKIMFSYNNKELIINETVPNRFSPKSPDKAHLNLHINSLELGDSAVYFCASSQRSGLAGGTGELFFGEGSRLTVL.

This clonotype has a handful of counts. This chain links TRBV6-6 with TRBJ2-3; a possible D gene is TRBD2 (6 bases). There are 14 residues in the CDR3. Germline lookup yields CDR1 MNHNY and CDR2 SVGAGI (reference sequence). V lost 2 bases to trimming and J lost 7 bases, with 13 bases between them. The DNA for the CDR3 is TGTGCCAGCAGTTACAGGAGGGAGGTAAATACGCAGTATTTT. Translated, it gives CASSYRREVNTQYF.

The chain joins TRBV7-6 to TRBJ1-2; D unresolved. Per germline, CDR1 SGHVS and CDR2 FNYEAQ. This CDR3 is 15 amino acids long. Trimming pared 2 bases from V and 1 base from J, leaving 11 bases between. The CDR3 DNA reads as TGTGCCAGCAGCTTAAGTGACACGGATAACTATGGCTACACCTTC. Amino acids: CASSLSDTDNYGYTF.

This clonotype was seen a handful of times. The rearrangement links TRBV19 to TRBJ2-3; D ambiguous. This CDR3 has 13 residues. The V end was cut by 0 bases, the J end by 5 bases, with 6 bases between. Germline assignment: CDR1 LNHDA and CDR2 SQIVND (reference sequence). The DNA for the CDR3 is TGTGCCAGTAGTATAGAAGGCTTAGATACGCAGTATTTT. The encoded protein is CASSIEGLDTQYF.

This clonotype has just a few counts. The chain links TRBV2 to TRBJ2-7; D is undetermined. This CDR3 is 14 amino acids long. Germline lookup yields CDR1 SNHLY and CDR2 FYNNEI. The ends were cut back, 2 bases at V and 2 bases at J, with 10 bases in the middle. CDR3 sequence reads: CASSELGQTYEQYF. CDR3 DNA sequence: TGTGCCAGCAGTGAACTAGGGCAGACCTACGAGCAGTACTTC.

This clonotype was seen a few times. The rearrangement joins TRBV15 to TRBJ1-1, with 8 positions matching TRBD1. V shed 7 bases and J 2 bases; nucleotides not matched to a gene: 3. The CDR3 is made up of 13 amino acids. From germline, CDR1 is LNHNV and CDR2 YYDKDF (reference sequence). The CDR3 bases are TGTGCCACCACGGACAGGGAAAACACTGAAGCTTTCTTT. Translated, it gives CATTDRENTEAFF.

This clonotype occurred once. The gene calls are TRBV20-1 and TRBJ2-7; TRBD2 matches at 12 bases. The germline V gene has CDR1 DFQATT and CDR2 SNEGSKA (reference sequence). The CDR3 has 14 residues. The J segment lost 4 bases and the V segment lost 1 base, leaving 2 bases of the junction unmatched. CDR3 sequence reads: CSARGLAGDYEQYV. As DNA, the CDR3 is TGCAGTGCTAGAGGACTAGCGGGAGATTACGAGCAGTACGTC.

In this sample, this clonotype turned up once. The chain has TRBV6-1 and TRBJ2-5, with D unclear. V was trimmed by 9 bases and J by 3 bases, leaving 5 bases between them. The CDR3 is 10 amino acids. The germline CDR1 and CDR2 sequences are MNHNS and SASEGT. DNA for the CDR3: TGTGCCAGGACGGAAGAGACCCAGTACTTC. Translated: CARTEETQYF.

This clonotype was observed a few times. V and J are TRBV14 and TRBJ2-7; no definite D call. Trimming cost V 2 bases and J 1 base, with 6 bases left between them. The CDR3 consists of 13 residues. CDR1 and CDR2 (germline): SGHDN, FVKESK. The CDR3 reads CASSQIGSYEQYF. As DNA, the CDR3 is TGTGCCAGCAGCCAAATAGGGTCCTACGAGCAGTACTTC.

V is TRBV29-1 and J is TRBJ1-2; no clear D. Germline CDR1 is SQVTM and CDR2 is ANQGSEA. V shed 3 bases and J shed 3 bases, with 11 bases lying between them. The CDR3 spans 13 residues. The CDR3 nucleotides are TGCAGCGTTGATCAGGCTAGAGACTATGGCTACACCTTC. Its protein is CSVDQARDYGYTF.

In its sample, this clonotype was seen a few times. This chain joins TRBV6-1 and TRBJ1-6, with D tentatively TRBD1 (6 bases). CDR3 length: 15 residues. Germline V lookup: CDR1 MNHNS, CDR2 SASEGT. Trimming took 5 bases from V and 6 from J, leaving 14 bases between them. The CDR3 spells CASSPNGGRNSPLHF. CDR3 sequence (DNA): TGTGCCAGCAGTCCGAACGGGGGGCGTAATTCACCCCTCCACTTT.

This chain connects TRBV6-5 to TRBJ1-6; 7 bases fit TRBD1. V dropped 11 bases and J dropped 9; count of bases not matched to a gene: 16. Germline V gene data show CDR1 as MNHEY and CDR2 as SVGAGI. The CDR3 has 15 residues. The CDR3 loop is CAAAPTGGGGSPLHF. The CDR3 DNA reads as TGTGCCGCAGCGCCCACGGGAGGGGGCGGTTCACCCCTCCACTTT.